Listed here are 9 T cell receptor beta chains from one sample, sequenced in a study of OX40 agonist ivuxolimab in advanced cancers. Method: immunoSEQ multiplex PCR; TCRdb's copy keeps in-frame clones and lacks some. The repertoire holds approximately 61,000 clones, with 87% as singletons. The sample here was CD4+ or CD8+ T cells sorted from blood, taken in a trial of the OX40 agonist ivuxolimab. Receptors originate from an adult with an advanced solid tumor such as melanoma, head and neck, liver or kidney cancer.

V gene TRBV5-1 combines with J gene TRBJ1-1, with unresolved D. Per germline, CDR1 SGHRS and CDR2 YFSETQ. This CDR3 has 15 residues. The V end lost 1 base, the J end lost 2 bases, and 12 bases lay between the germline ends. The CDR3 region is CASSLYRTDNTEAFF. The CDR3 DNA follows: TGCGCCAGCAGCTTGTACCGGACGGACAACACTGAAGCTTTCTTT.

The chain has TRBV6-5 and TRBJ2-7; the match to TRBD1 covers 8 bases. CDR3 length equals 13 residues. The V gene end was trimmed by 5 bases and the J gene end by 2 bases; junction bases not matched to a gene: 2. Looked up from germline, CDR1 is MNHEY and CDR2 is SVGAGI. CDR3 nucleotides: TGTGCCAGCAGTCCGACAGGGGCCTACGAGCAGTACTTC. Its translation is CASSPTGAYEQYF.

The chain uses TRBV11-2 and TRBJ2-3; D may be TRBD1 (5 bases). In germline, CDR1 is SGHAT, CDR2 FQNNGV. CDR3 length equals 13 residues. Trimming took 6 bases from V and 2 from J, leaving 9 bases between them. CDR3 coding DNA: TGTGCCAGCAGTCAGGGTATCACAGATACGCAGTATTTT. It encodes CASSQGITDTQYF.

The V gene is TRBV5-6, the J gene TRBJ2-7, with D maybe TRBD1 (7 bases). The germline V gene encodes CDR1 SGHDT and CDR2 YYEEEE. V lost 6 bases, J lost 3 bases, and 13 bases lay in between. CDR3 length: 13 amino acids. Here the CDR3 reads CASTRGVNYEQYF. CDR3 DNA: TGTGCCAGCACCAGGGGGGTGAACTACGAGCAGTACTTC.

The chain has TRBV11-2 and TRBJ1-2, with D possibly being TRBD1 (6 bases). In germline, CDR1 is SGHAT, CDR2 FQNNGV. Between the trimmed V and J ends, which lost 1 base and 7 bases, there was a span of 16 bases. CDR3 length: 15 residues. CDR3 bases: TGTGCCAGCAGCTTAGTGCTGGAGGACAGACGTGGCTACACCTTC. It is translated as CASSLVLEDRRGYTF.

The rearrangement joins TRBV5-1 to TRBJ2-3; perhaps D is TRBD1 or TRBD2 (5 bases each). This CDR3 contains 14 residues. Germline V CDR1 and CDR2: SGHRS, YFSETQ. V was clipped by 5 bases and J by 4 bases, with 14 bases between them. CDR3 sequence (DNA): TGCGCCAGCAGACCTAACCGGGACGCAGATACGCAGTATTTT. This translates into CASRPNRDADTQYF.

The rearrangement uses TRBV5-6 and TRBJ2-2, with no clear D. The germline gives CDR1 SGHDT, CDR2 YYEEEE. CDR3 length equals 13 residues. Trimming removed 1 base from V and 4 bases from J, with 5 bases in between. This CDR3 is CASSLRATGELFF. The CDR3 DNA follows: TGTGCCAGCAGCTTGAGGGCCACCGGGGAGCTGTTTTTT.

The CDR3 reads CASQPTSGVPEFF. For the CDR3, the DNA is TGCGCCAGCCAACCGACTAGCGGGGTTCCTGAGTTCTTC. This chain joins TRBV5-1 and TRBJ2-1; 11 bases are a match to TRBD2. Trimming took 7 bases from V and 14 from J; bases not matched to a gene: 11. Germline V gene sequence: CDR1 SGHRS, CDR2 YFSETQ. The CDR3 is 13 amino acids.

V usage is TRBV11-3 and J usage is TRBJ2-1; TRBD2 aligns across 7 bases. Germline V CDR1 and CDR2: SGHNT, YENEEA. Germline trimming cut 1 base from V and 4 bases from J; bases unmatched to any gene: 4. This CDR3 has 15 residues. For the CDR3, the DNA is TGTGCCAGCAGCTTAGGCGGGGGACCTTACAATGAGCAGTTCTTC. Amino acid sequence: CASSLGGGPYNEQFF. The full variable domain, completed using reference TRBV11-3 and TRBJ2-1, is EAGVVQSPRYKIIEKKQPVAFWCNPISGHNTLYWYLQNLGQGPELLIRYENEEAVDDSQLPKDRFSAERLKGVDSTLKIQPAELGDSAVYLCASSLGGGPYNEQFFGPGTRLTVL.